The 21 T cell receptor beta chains below were found in one sample sequenced in a study of CD4 and CD8 cells across lung adenocarcinoma regions. A single record per CDR3 protein comes from TCRdb applying MiXCR to the PCR reads. The data contain tens of thousands of distinct CDR3 sequences, around 50% of them singletons. Sequenced sample: CD8+ T cells from the center of a lung tumor. Receptors originate from a female donor with lung adenocarcinoma. The CD4 and CD8 labels of this study may be unreliable.

This clonotype was found a few times. At one boundary the junction diverges from the germline segment, which might be a read error. This chain links TRBV27 with TRBJ2-3, with 7 bases matching TRBD1. Germline CDR1 and CDR2: MNHEY and SMNVEV (reference sequence). The CDR3 sequence is 15 residues long. The CDR3, as DNA: TGTGCCAGCAGGCAGGGGGTGGGAGCCACAGATACTCAGTATTTC. Its protein product is CASRQGVGATDTQYF.

This chain uses TRBV5-1 with TRBJ2-2, with D unclear. Per the germline V gene, CDR1 is SGHRS and CDR2 is YFSETQ. The ends were cut back, 2 bases at V and 6 bases at J, with 8 bases in the middle. This CDR3 has 13 amino acids. CDR3 amino acids: CASSFGQPGELFF. The CDR3 nucleotides are TGCGCCAGCAGCTTCGGGCAGCCCGGGGAGCTGTTTTTT.

This chain connects TRBV27 to TRBJ2-4, with D uncertain. Germline CDR1 MNHEY, CDR2 SMNVEV (reference sequence). There are 12 residues in the CDR3. The CDR3 here is CAGMRLKNTQYF. CDR3 sequence (DNA): TGTGCGGGGATGCGCCTCAAAAACACGCAGTACTTC.

The rearrangement joins TRBV6-1 to TRBJ1-1; no firm D call. V shed 6 bases and J shed 1 base, with 9 bases lying between them. The length of the CDR3 is 13 residues. Germline V lookup: CDR1 MNHNS, CDR2 SASEGT. The DNA of the CDR3 is TGTGCCAGCAGAGGCAAAGAGAACACTGAAGCTTTCTTT. Protein: CASRGKENTEAFF.

About this clonotype: An end of the junction differs from the germline gene, which may be a read error. The V call is TRBV6-1, the J call TRBJ2-5; TRBD1 or TRBD2 may be the D gene (5 bases each). The CDR3 contains 14 residues. Germline V lookup: CDR1 MNHNS, CDR2 SASEGT. In DNA, the CDR3 is TGTGCCGGCCTCGGGGCCGGAGACCAAGACACCCAGTACTTC. Encoded protein: CAGLGAGDQDTQYF.

In its sample, this clonotype was seen a few times. This chain connects TRBV6-1 to TRBJ2-4; no firm D call. CDR1 MNHNS and CDR2 SASEGT come from the germline V gene. CDR3 length equals 14 residues. Trimming removed 3 bases at V and 1 base at J, with 7 bases between. This CDR3 is CASSDGQAKNIQYF. The CDR3 DNA is TGTGCCAGCAGTGATGGTCAGGCCAAAAACATTCAGTACTTC.

As for this clonotype: A junction boundary mismatches the germline segment, possibly from a read error. The chain couples TRBV10-2 to TRBJ2-5, with TRBD2 matching 8 bases. CDR1 is WSHSY, CDR2 SAAADI, per germline. The CDR3 has 14 amino acids. The CDR3 sequence: CASSGGGGRETQYF. CDR3 in DNA: TGCGCGAGCAGCGGGGGCGGTGGGCGAGAGACCCAGTATTTC.

This clonotype has just one count. CDR3 region: CAAGHGGGGKETQYF. CDR3 nucleotides: TGTGCCGCGGGGCACGGGGGGGGTGGCAAAGAGACGCAGTACTTC. V gene TRBV25-1 combines with J gene TRBJ2-1, with 8 positions matching TRBD2. The DNA end is a closer match to TRBJ2-7, so the J assignment may be wrong. The length of the CDR3 is 15 residues. Germline V gene sequence: CDR1 MGHDK, CDR2 SYGVNS.

This clonotype was seen only a few times. The genes are TRBV6-1 and TRBJ2-1; 9 bases map to TRBD2. This CDR3 contains 16 residues. With 3 bases clipped from V and 3 bases from J, the junction kept 6 bases outside the gene matches. Germline V gene data show CDR1 as MNHNS and CDR2 as SASEGT. CDR3 protein: CASSDSLAGVYNEQFF. CDR3 bases: TGTGCCAGCAGTGACAGTTTAGCGGGAGTCTACAATGAGCAGTTCTTC.

The table lists this clonotype with a count of one. This chain uses TRBV4-1 with TRBJ2-5; perhaps D is TRBD1 or TRBD2 (5 bases each). V lost 1 base, J lost 4 bases, and 10 bases lay in between. This CDR3 comprises 14 residues. Looked up from germline, CDR1 is MGHRA and CDR2 is YSYEKL. CDR3 sequence reads: CASSQVGGRETQYF. The DNA of the CDR3 is TGCGCCAGCAGCCAAGTTGGGGGACGAGAGACCCAGTACTTC.

This clonotype qualifies as medium-sized. This chain uses TRBV7-9 with TRBJ2-3, with TRBD2 identical over 7 bases. The CDR3 runs to 15 residues. CDR1 is SEHNR and CDR2 is FQNEAQ in the germline V gene (reference sequence). The V and J ends lost 3 bases and 6 bases, in that order; junction bases with no gene match: 9. In DNA form, the CDR3 reads TGTGCCAGCAGCTTCCCTCGGGCTAGCGGCGATACGCAGTATTTT. It translates to CASSFPRASGDTQYF.

The chain couples TRBV6-1 to TRBJ2-5, with 7 bases that match TRBD1. This CDR3 spans 14 amino acids. The germline V gene has CDR1 MNHNS and CDR2 SASEGT. The CDR3 is CASLGARQGDTQYF. In DNA, the CDR3 is TGTGCGAGCCTCGGCGCGCGACAGGGAGACACCCAGTACTTC.

This clonotype was counted between two and nine times. V is TRBV9 and J is TRBJ1-1; D is unresolved. This CDR3 is built from 16 residues. The V gene's germline CDR1 is SGDLS and CDR2 YYNGEE. Trimming took 0 bases from V and 3 from J, leaving 15 bases between them. The CDR3 region has the DNA TGTGCCAGCAGCGTAGATGGCGGCGGCGCATACACTGAAGCTTTCTTT. Protein sequence: CASSVDGGGAYTEAFF.

In its sample, this clonotype was seen many times. This chain uses TRBV6-1 with TRBJ1-3, with a possible D match to TRBD1 (5 bases). V gave up 5 bases and J gave up 0 bases, with 11 bases separating them. The CDR3 sequence is 15 residues long. CDR1 and CDR2 from the germline V gene are MNHNS and SASEGT. The CDR3 DNA follows: TGTGCCAGCAGTCTTGGGGCGTCCTCTGGAAACACCATATATTTT. This encodes CASSLGASSGNTIYF.

To note about this clonotype: One end of the junction is discordant with germline, which a read error may explain. The chain employs TRBV27 and TRBJ2-3, with no clear D. Germline CDR1 and CDR2: MNHEY and SMNVEV (reference sequence). This CDR3 contains 11 residues. The CDR3 DNA is TGTGCCGGCGGTCCCCCAGATACGCAGTATTTC. It translates to CAGGPPDTQYF.

The chain is built from TRBV5-1 and TRBJ2-5; 9 bases map to TRBD1. With 4 bases clipped from V and 1 base from J, the junction kept 2 bases outside the gene matches. CDR3 size: 14 residues. In germline, CDR1 is SGHRS, CDR2 YFSETQ. The CDR3 nucleotides read TGCGCCAGCAGCAAGACAGGGGGCCAAGAGACCCAGTACTTC. Its translation is CASSKTGGQETQYF.

The chain joins TRBV27 to TRBJ2-3, with TRBD1 matching over 8 bases. V lost 9 bases, J lost 5 bases, and 13 bases stayed unmatched. In germline, CDR1 is MNHEY, CDR2 SMNVEV (reference sequence). The CDR3 consists of 15 residues. In nucleotides, the CDR3 is TGTGCCAGGGGTACTCCTGGACAGGGCCAAGATACGCAGTATTTT. Translating it yields CARGTPGQGQDTQYF.

This clonotype was seen a handful of times. The chain has TRBV11-1 and TRBJ1-4; a possible D gene is TRBD1 (6 bases). V shed 6 bases and J shed 3 bases, with 14 bases lying between them. The length of the CDR3 is 15 residues. Germline V gene sequence: CDR1 SGHAT, CDR2 FQDESV (reference sequence). CDR3 sequence (DNA): TGTGCCAGCAGACGTGGGGGCGCGGCTAATGAAAAACTGTTTTTT. It is translated as CASRRGGAANEKLFF.

This clonotype was seen only a few times. The gene calls are TRBV27 and TRBJ2-4; weak D call: TRBD1 (6 bases). The CDR3 length is 15 residues. V was pared by 4 bases and J by 13 bases, with 23 bases between. CDR1 MNHEY and CDR2 SMNVEV come from the germline V gene (reference sequence). The DNA of the CDR3 is TGTGCCAGCAGTTCAGGGGTATGGGCCAAAAACACCCAGTACTTC. It codes for CASSSGVWAKNTQYF.

By frequency in the sample, this clonotype is medium-sized (0.01 to 0.1%). V is TRBV10-3 and J is TRBJ2-3; 12 nucleotides agree with TRBD2. J gave up 4 bases and V 5 bases, and 7 bases lay outside the gene matches. Germline CDR1 reads ENHRY; CDR2 reads SYGVKD. The CDR3 consists of 16 residues. The CDR3, as DNA: TGTGCCATCAGTTCCAGGACTAGCGGGATTTCAGATACGCAGTATTTT. Translation: CAISSRTSGISDTQYF.

The chain carries TRBV27 and TRBJ2-4; a weak D match, TRBD1 (6 bases). This CDR3 contains 15 residues. Germline lookup yields CDR1 MNHEY and CDR2 SMNVEV (reference sequence). Written as DNA, the CDR3 is TGTTGCCGCGTTCAGGGGCTGTGGGCCAAAAACACGCAGTACTTC. Its translation is CCRVQGLWAKNTQYF.